The 16 T cell receptor beta chains in this list originate from one sample, sequenced in a study of CD8+ T cells in alopecia areata. As the sequencing template, cDNA was produced by extracting RNA and reverse transcribing it. Method: immunoSEQ multiplex PCR; TCRdb's copy keeps in-frame clones and lacks some. The sample contains fewer than 110,000 clones, roughly 84% of which appear only once. Treatment here: oral pan-JAK inhibitor, 5-10 mg twice daily. Sequencing used CD8+ T cells sorted from blood, obtained at week 24, from a patient treated with tofacitinib. The receptors originated from a human donor with alopecia areata.

V is TRBV27 and J is TRBJ2-5; TRBD2 matches at 12 bases. Germline CDR1 reads MNHEY; CDR2 reads SMNVEV (reference sequence). The J segment lost 4 bases and the V segment lost 5 bases, leaving 5 bases of the junction unmatched. The CDR3 runs 15 residues. This CDR3 is CASSELAGGLETQYF. The CDR3 DNA is TGTGCCAGCAGTGAACTAGCGGGGGGATTAGAGACCCAGTACTTC.

The rearrangement joins TRBV27 to TRBJ2-3, with 8 nucleotides matching TRBD2. Trimming removed 0 bases from V and 6 bases from J; junction bases left unmatched: 8. CDR1 is MNHEY and CDR2 is SMNVEV in the germline V gene (reference sequence). The length of the CDR3 is 16 residues. CDR3: CASSLSPGGGSDTQYF. For the CDR3, the DNA is TGTGCCAGCAGTTTATCCCCGGGGGGGGGCTCTGATACGCAGTATTTT.

The chain links TRBV4-1 to TRBJ2-3; D not resolved. The CDR3 covers 14 residues. In germline, CDR1 is MGHRA, CDR2 YSYEKL. Trimming cost V 0 bases and J 3 bases, with 7 bases left between them. CDR3 amino acids: CASSQEVGTDTQYF. CDR3 nucleotide sequence: TGCGCCAGCAGCCAAGAGGTGGGAACAGATACGCAGTATTTT.

The gene calls are TRBV29-1 and TRBJ2-2; the D gene is possibly TRBD1 (5 bases). V was pared by 4 bases and J by 5 bases, with 8 bases between. Germline CDR1 SQVTM, CDR2 ANQGSEA. The length of the CDR3 is 12 residues. As DNA, the CDR3 is TGCAGCGTTGTACAGGCAACCGGGGAGCTGTTTTTT. The encoded protein is CSVVQATGELFF.

V is TRBV2 and J is TRBJ1-5; 7 nucleotides line up with TRBD1. The trim removed 8 bases at V and 1 base at J, leaving 17 bases unmatched. This CDR3 has 18 residues. Germline CDR1 and CDR2: SNHLY and FYNNEI. In nucleotides, the CDR3 is TGTGCCAGCTCACAAACCACAGGGGCAAGTTCAAGCAATCAGCCCCAGCATTTT. Its protein product is CASSQTTGASSSNQPQHF.

This clone was observed once. Within the sample, other DNA sequences also encode this same CDR3. V usage is TRBV5-1 and J usage is TRBJ1-1; weak D call: TRBD1 (5 bases). CDR1 and CDR2 from the germline V gene are SGHRS and YFSETQ. This CDR3 comprises 14 residues. The germline V and J ends were trimmed by 0 bases and 1 base, with 7 bases remaining between them. The CDR3 DNA follows: TGCGCCAGCAGCTTGGGGACATCGAACACTGAAGCTTTCTTT. Protein: CASSLGTSNTEAFF. The complete variable domain, with remaining parts taken from reference TRBV5-1 and TRBJ1-1, reads KAGVTQTPRYLIKTRGQQVTLSCSPISGHRSVSWYQQTPGQGLQFLFEYFSETQRNKGNFPGRFSGRQFSNSRSEMNVSTLELGDSALYLCASSLGTSNTEAFFGQGTRLTVV.

This chain links TRBV19 with TRBJ1-5; no clear D gene. This CDR3 contains 15 residues. Germline V CDR1 and CDR2: LNHDA, SQIVND (reference sequence). Trimming cost V 3 bases and J 0 bases, with 9 bases left between them. The CDR3 bases are TGTGCCAGTAGTATTGGCACGTTTAGCAATCAGCCCCAGCATTTT. Translation gives CASSIGTFSNQPQHF. The full variable domain, in which reference TRBV19 and TRBJ1-5 provide the parts outside the CDR3, is DGGITQSPKYLFRKEGQNVTLSCEQNLNHDAMYWYRQDPGQGLRLIYYSQIVNDFQKGDIAEGYSVSREKKESFPLTVTSAQKNPTAFYLCASSIGTFSNQPQHFGDGTRLSIL.

The gene calls are TRBV5-4 and TRBJ2-5; TRBD1 matches 9 bases. This CDR3 spans 15 amino acids. V lost 1 base to trimming and J lost 3 bases; unmatched junction nucleotides: 4. CDR1 SGHNT and CDR2 YYREEE come from the germline V gene (reference sequence). In DNA form, the CDR3 reads TGTGCCAGCAGCTTGTTTGGGACAGGGAAAGAGACCCAGTACTTC. Translated: CASSLFGTGKETQYF.

The V and J genes are TRBV21-1 and TRBJ2-1; the table's D call TRBD2 went unverified against the DNA. TRBV21-1 is designated a pseudogene. The CDR3 length is 13 residues. CDR3: CARGGGVLNEQFF. The CDR3 nucleotides are TGTGCCCGTGGTGGGGGGGTCTTAAATGAGCAGTTCTTC.

J is TRBJ2-1 and V is TRBV18; TRBD2 aligns across 16 bases. This CDR3 region has 16 residues. The germline gives CDR1 KGHSH, CDR2 LQKENI. V shed 3 bases and J 8 bases; nucleotides not matched to a gene: 4. The CDR3 DNA is TGTGCCAGCTCACCCTCCGGGACTAGCGGGGGGGATGAGCAGTTCTTC. It yields the protein CASSPSGTSGGDEQFF.

This clone has a single count. The rearrangement joins TRBV19 to TRBJ1-2, with D uncertain. Looked up from germline, CDR1 is LNHDA and CDR2 is SQIVND (reference sequence). V was shortened by 3 bases and J by 2 bases, with 16 bases between the two germline ends. The CDR3 runs to 16 residues. CDR3: CASSIAEYPRNYGYTF. The CDR3 DNA reads as TGTGCCAGTAGTATTGCGGAATATCCGAGAAACTATGGCTACACCTTC.

The chain is built from TRBV28 and TRBJ2-1; 7 nucleotides agree with TRBD2. The V segment lost 5 bases and the J segment 6 bases; nucleotides outside the gene matches: 16. From germline, CDR1 is MDHEN and CDR2 SYDVKM. CDR3 length equals 17 residues. CDR3 nucleotides: TGTGCCAGCAGTACGACGGAAACCGGGACTACGATCAATGAGCAGTTCTTC. It specifies CASSTTETGTTINEQFF.

A few counts support this clone. V is TRBV6-5 and J is TRBJ2-7, with 9 bases lining up with TRBD1. The CDR3 loop spans 16 amino acids. The junction had 8 bases not matched to a gene; V was cut back by 1 base and J by 4 bases. Germline V gene lookup returns CDR1 MNHEY and CDR2 SVGAGI. CDR3 bases: TGTGCCAGCAGTTACTTCGGACCGGGACAGGGTTACGAGCAGTACTTC. It is translated as CASSYFGPGQGYEQYF.

V usage is TRBV5-1 and J usage is TRBJ2-5; a weak D match, TRBD1 (5 bases). The germline gives CDR1 SGHRS, CDR2 YFSETQ. The CDR3 spans 15 residues. The V end was cut by 0 bases, the J end by 5 bases, with 14 bases between. Here the CDR3 reads CASSLAKGSFETQYF. The CDR3 DNA reads as TGCGCCAGCAGCTTGGCCAAGGGGTCATTCGAGACCCAGTACTTC. The variable domain in full, with the rest retrieved from reference TRBV5-1 and TRBJ2-5, is KAGVTQTPRYLIKTRGQQVTLSCSPISGHRSVSWYQQTPGQGLQFLFEYFSETQRNKGNFPGRFSGRQFSNSRSEMNVSTLELGDSALYLCASSLAKGSFETQYFGPGTRLLVL.

This clone came up a few times. The rearrangement links TRBV21-1 to TRBJ1-1. TRBV21-1 is recorded as a pseudogene. The CDR3 has 15 amino acids. The CDR3 region has the DNA TGTGCCAGCAGCAAAGAGGGGAGGACTCGACGGGAGGCTTTCTTT. This sequence encodes CASSKEGRTRREAFF.

The chain couples TRBV4-3 to TRBJ2-7; D is ambiguous. The V gene lost 3 bases and the J gene lost 0 bases, with 9 bases spanning the gap. Germline CDR1 LGHNA, CDR2 YSLEER. This CDR3 is 14 amino acids long. The CDR3 DNA is TGCGCCAGCAGCCAGGACCGAATCTCCTACGAGCAGTACTTC. It codes for CASSQDRISYEQYF.